This T cell receptor beta chain was found in a study of cytomegalovirus exposure and HLA in healthy donors. CDR1 SGHDT and CDR2 YYEEEE come from the germline V gene. The germline V and J ends were trimmed by 1 base and 4 bases, with 9 bases remaining between them. There are 13 residues in the CDR3. Study results and caveats: A few of the chains that were CMV-associated were confirmed in vitro to be specific for CMV antigens. Most TCRs appeared rarely, but some public TCRs recurred in many donors. The TCR clusters that emerged in the first cohort tended, a later analysis found, to co-occur in the 120 or so validation repertoires.

Concerning this clone: Antigen specificity is unknown.

Data came from immunoSEQ multiplex PCR; TCRdb stores just in-frame clones and leaves some out. The sample shows 150,000 to 200,000 clones, roughly three quarters of them seen only once. The sequence was collected from a woman in her twenties or thirties in good health and CMV-seronegative. Specimen: PBMCs. V usage is TRBV5-6 and J usage is TRBJ2-7; possibly TRBD1 for D (5 bases). The CDR3 here is CASSLFKGYEQYF. The CDR3 DNA reads as TGTGCCAGCAGCTTGTTTAAGGGGTACGAGCAGTACTTC.